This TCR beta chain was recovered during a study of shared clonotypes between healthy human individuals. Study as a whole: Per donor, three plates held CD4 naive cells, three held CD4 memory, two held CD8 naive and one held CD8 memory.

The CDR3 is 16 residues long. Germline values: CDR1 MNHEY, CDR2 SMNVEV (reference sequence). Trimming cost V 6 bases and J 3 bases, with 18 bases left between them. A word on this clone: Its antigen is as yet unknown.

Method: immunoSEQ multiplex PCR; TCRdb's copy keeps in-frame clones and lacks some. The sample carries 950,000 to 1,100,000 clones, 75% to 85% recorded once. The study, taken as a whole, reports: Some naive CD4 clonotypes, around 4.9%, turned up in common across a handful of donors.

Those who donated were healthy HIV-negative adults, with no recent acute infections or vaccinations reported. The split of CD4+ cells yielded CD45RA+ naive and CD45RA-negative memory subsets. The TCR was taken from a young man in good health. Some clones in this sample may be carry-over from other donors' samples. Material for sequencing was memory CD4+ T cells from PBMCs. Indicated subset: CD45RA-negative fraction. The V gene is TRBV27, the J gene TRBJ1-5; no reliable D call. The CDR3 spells CASSSSARSDNQPQHF. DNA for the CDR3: TGTGCCAGCAGCTCGTCGGCCAGGAGTGACAATCAGCCCCAGCATTTT.